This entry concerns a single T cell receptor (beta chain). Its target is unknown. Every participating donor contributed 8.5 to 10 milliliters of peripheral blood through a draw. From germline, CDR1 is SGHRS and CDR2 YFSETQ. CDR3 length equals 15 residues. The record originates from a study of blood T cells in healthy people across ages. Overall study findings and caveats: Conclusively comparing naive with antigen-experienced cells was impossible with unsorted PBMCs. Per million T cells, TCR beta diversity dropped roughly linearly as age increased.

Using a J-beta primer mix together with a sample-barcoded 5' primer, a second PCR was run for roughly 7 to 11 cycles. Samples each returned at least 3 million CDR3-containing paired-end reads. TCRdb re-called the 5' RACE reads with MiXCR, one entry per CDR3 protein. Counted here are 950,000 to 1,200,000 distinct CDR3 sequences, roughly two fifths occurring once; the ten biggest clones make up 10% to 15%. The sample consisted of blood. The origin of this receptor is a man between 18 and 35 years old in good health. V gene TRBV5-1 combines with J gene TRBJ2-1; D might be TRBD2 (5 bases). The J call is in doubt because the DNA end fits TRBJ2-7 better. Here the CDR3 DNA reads TGCGCCAGCAGCTTGGAGGGAGATTCCTACAATGAGCAGTACTTC. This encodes CASSLEGDSYNEQYF.